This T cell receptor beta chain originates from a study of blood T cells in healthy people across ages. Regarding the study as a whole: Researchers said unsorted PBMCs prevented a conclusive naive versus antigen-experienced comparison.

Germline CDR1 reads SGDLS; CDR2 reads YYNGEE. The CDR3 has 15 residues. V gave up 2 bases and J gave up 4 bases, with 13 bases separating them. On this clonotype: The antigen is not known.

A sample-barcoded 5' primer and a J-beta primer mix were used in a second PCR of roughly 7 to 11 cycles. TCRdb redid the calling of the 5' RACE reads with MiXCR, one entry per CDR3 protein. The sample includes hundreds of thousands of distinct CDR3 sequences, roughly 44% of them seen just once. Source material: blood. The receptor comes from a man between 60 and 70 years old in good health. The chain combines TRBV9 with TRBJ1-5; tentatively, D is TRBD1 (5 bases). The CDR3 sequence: CASSVGQYENQPQHF. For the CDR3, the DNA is TGTGCCAGCAGCGTGGGGCAGTATGAGAATCAGCCCCAGCATTTT.